The 9 T cell receptor beta chains below all came from one sample that was sequenced in a study of cytomegalovirus exposure and HLA in healthy donors. It was with 60 Vbeta and 13 Jbeta primers that the PCR ran. Data came from immunoSEQ multiplex PCR; TCRdb stores just in-frame clones and leaves some out. The sample lists more than 110,000 clones, more than 60% seen once, with over 2.5% in the top ten. The source material was PBMCs. Source of these receptors: a male donor in good health and CMV-seronegative.

This clone was detected only a few times. V usage is TRBV19 and J usage is TRBJ2-7; TRBD2 is a possible D gene (7 bases). V lost 3 bases and J lost 5, with 14 bases in between. The CDR3 extends over 14 amino acids. CDR1 and CDR2 from the germline V gene are LNHDA and SQIVND (reference sequence). CDR3 region: CASSMGGGLDEQYF. The CDR3 nucleotides read TGTGCCAGTAGTATGGGAGGGGGTCTCGACGAGCAGTACTTC.

The chain combines TRBV4-3 with TRBJ2-6, with D perhaps TRBD1 (6 bases). Germline assignment: CDR1 LGHNA and CDR2 YSLEER. With 1 base removed from V and 2 bases from J, the gap between germline ends came to 9 bases. CDR3 length equals 16 residues. CDR3 residues: CASSQVQGTGANVLTF. The CDR3 nucleotides are TGCGCCAGCAGCCAAGTACAGGGTACTGGGGCCAACGTCCTGACTTTC.

As to this clone: A read error may produce the germline difference seen at one junction end. This sequence joins TRBV7-3 and TRBJ1-2; maybe TRBD1 (5 bases). Germline lookup yields CDR1 SGHTA and CDR2 FQGTGA. CDR3 length: 13 residues. The CDR3 here is CASSPDKNYGYPF. The CDR3 DNA reads as TGTGCCAGCAGCCCGGACAAGAACTATGGCTACCCCTTC. The full variable domain, completed using reference TRBV7-3 and TRBJ1-2, is GAGVSQTPSNKVTEKGKYVELRCDPISGHTALYWYRQSLGQGPEFLIYFQGTGAADDSGLPNDRFFAVRPEGSVSTLKIQRTERGDSAVYLCASSPDKNYGYPFGSGTRLTVV.

The genes are TRBV7-8 and TRBJ2-7; 13 bases match TRBD2. The CDR3 runs to 18 residues. The germline V gene encodes CDR1 SGHVS and CDR2 FQNEAQ. V was clipped by 5 bases and J by 4 bases; unmatched bases: 14. DNA for the CDR3: TGTGCCAGCAGCACGGGACTAGCGGGGCCGCAACGACATTACGAGCAGTACTTC. Its translation is CASSTGLAGPQRHYEQYF.

V is TRBV5-1 and J is TRBJ2-7; possibly TRBD2 for D (6 bases). Trimming took off 3 bases at V and 2 bases at J, with 12 bases between the two ends. CDR1 and CDR2 (germline): SGHRS, YFSETQ. The CDR3 is 14 residues long. The CDR3 DNA follows: TGCGCCAGCAGCTGGAGGGACGGGACCTACGAGCAGTACTTC. Translating it yields CASSWRDGTYEQYF.

The gene calls are TRBV4-3 and TRBJ2-7; 11 bases agree with TRBD1. Germline V gene data show CDR1 as LGHNA and CDR2 as YSLEER. The CDR3 length is 15 residues. V lost 0 bases and J lost 7; bases outside the gene matches: 5. The CDR3 nucleotides read TGCGCCAGCAGCCAAGAAGGGACAGGGGGACGGGAGCAGTACTTC. It codes for CASSQEGTGGREQYF.

The chain uses TRBV7-2 and TRBJ2-5; D might be TRBD1 (6 bases). This CDR3 is 14 amino acids long. The germline V gene has CDR1 SGHTA and CDR2 FQGNSA. Trimming stripped 4 bases from V and 7 bases from J, with 16 bases between. CDR3 region: CASSSGQGGATQYF. The CDR3 DNA follows: TGTGCCAGCAGCTCGGGACAAGGAGGTGCGACCCAGTACTTC.

The chain couples TRBV5-1 to TRBJ2-6; perhaps TRBD1 as D (6 bases). CDR3 length: 18 amino acids. Germline lookup yields CDR1 SGHRS and CDR2 YFSETQ. Trimming removed 3 bases at V and 0 bases at J, with 16 bases between. In nucleotides, the CDR3 is TGCGCCAGCAGCTCCCAATCCCCGGACAGCTCTGGGGCCAACGTCCTGACTTTC. Its protein is CASSSQSPDSSGANVLTF.

The J gene is TRBJ2-5, the V gene TRBV6-1, with a possible D match to TRBD1 (7 bases). The germline V gene has CDR1 MNHNS and CDR2 SASEGT. CDR3 length equals 15 residues. V dropped 0 bases and J dropped 5 bases, with 13 bases sitting between them. The CDR3, as DNA: TGTGCCAGCAGTGAAGCGGTGGGGGGACAGGAGACCCAGTACTTC. Its protein is CASSEAVGGQETQYF.